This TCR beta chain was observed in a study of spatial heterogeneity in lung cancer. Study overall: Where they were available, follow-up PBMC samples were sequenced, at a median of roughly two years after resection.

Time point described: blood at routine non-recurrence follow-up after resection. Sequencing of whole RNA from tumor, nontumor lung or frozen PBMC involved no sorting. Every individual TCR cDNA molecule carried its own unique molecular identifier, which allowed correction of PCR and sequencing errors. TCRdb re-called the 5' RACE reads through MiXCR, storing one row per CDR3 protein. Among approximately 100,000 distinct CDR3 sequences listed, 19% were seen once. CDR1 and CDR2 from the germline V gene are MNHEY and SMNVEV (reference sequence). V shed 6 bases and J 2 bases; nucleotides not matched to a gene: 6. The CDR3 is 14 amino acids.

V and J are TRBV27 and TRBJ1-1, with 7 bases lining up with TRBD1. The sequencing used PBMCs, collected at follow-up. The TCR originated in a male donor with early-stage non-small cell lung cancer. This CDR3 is CASRKAGGNTEAFF. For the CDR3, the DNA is TGTGCCAGCAGGAAGGCAGGGGGAAACACTGAAGCTTTCTTT.